Shown below are 30 T cell receptor beta chains from a single sample sequenced in a study of T-cell memory formation after mild COVID-19. One entry per CDR3 protein results from TCRdb running MiXCR on the 5' RACE reads. The sample holds 410,000 or so distinct CDR3 sequences, 20% to 30% seen once. The sequenced material came from PBMCs or a T cell subset sorted from them (not recorded which). The receptors originated from an adult woman who had mild COVID-19 (a few samples of this study predate the infection). Cell type and time point are not known.

This chain links TRBV6-2 or TRBV6-3 with TRBJ2-2; the D is unclear. The CDR3 runs 14 residues. CDR1 MNHEY and CDR2 SVGEGT come from the germline V gene. Trimming shortened V by 2 bases and J by 4 bases, and 8 bases separated the two germline ends. The CDR3 DNA is TGTGCCAGCAGTTACGCGACACCCACCGGGGAGCTGTTTTTT. It codes for CASSYATPTGELFF.

This chain links TRBV12-3 or TRBV12-4 with TRBJ1-1; D gene unclear. The V end lost 0 bases, the J end lost 4 bases, and 9 bases lay between the germline ends. This CDR3 has 14 residues. Written as DNA, the CDR3 is TGTGCCAGCAGTTTAGCTGTCCCTTTCACTGAAGCTTTCTTT. It specifies CASSLAVPFTEAFF.

The V call is TRBV7-6, the J call TRBJ2-7; D not resolved. In germline, CDR1 is SGHVS, CDR2 FNYEAQ. CDR3 length: 13 amino acids. Trimming left V 5 bases short and J 6 bases short, with 14 bases between. CDR3 protein: CASSPLPLSEQYF. DNA for the CDR3: TGTGCCAGCAGCCCCCTCCCCTTGAGCGAGCAGTACTTC.

CDR3 sequence: CASSLTQENYGYTF. DNA for the CDR3: TGTGCCAGCAGCTTAACTCAGGAGAACTATGGCTACACCTTC. This chain uses TRBV7-9 with TRBJ1-2, with no clear D. The germline V gene encodes CDR1 SEHNR and CDR2 FQNEAQ (reference sequence). The germline V and J ends were trimmed by 2 bases and 2 bases, with 9 bases remaining between them. This CDR3 has 14 amino acids.

V gene TRBV7-2 combines with J gene TRBJ1-1; TRBD1 agrees at 9 bases. The CDR3 runs 16 residues. The V gene's germline CDR1 is SGHTA and CDR2 FQGNSA. V gave up 5 bases and J gave up 0 bases; unmatched junction bases: 7. The CDR3 region is CASSPGGTGMNTEAFF. The DNA for the CDR3 is TGTGCCAGCAGCCCCGGAGGGACAGGGATGAACACTGAAGCTTTCTTT.

The CDR3 sequence is CSARDGGAVGYEQYF. CDR3 nucleotide sequence: TGCAGTGCTAGAGATGGAGGGGCAGTGGGCTACGAGCAGTACTTC. The gene calls are TRBV20-1 and TRBJ2-7; weak D call: TRBD2 (6 bases). The CDR3 sequence is 15 residues long. With 0 bases removed from V and 3 bases from J, the gap between germline ends came to 15 bases. The germline CDR1 and CDR2 sequences are DFQATT and SNEGSKA (reference sequence).

This chain connects TRBV6-2 or TRBV6-3 to TRBJ1-6; the D is unclear. Germline V gene data show CDR1 as MNHEY and CDR2 as SVGEGT. The germline V and J ends were trimmed by 2 bases and 7 bases, with 6 bases remaining between them. The CDR3 contains 13 residues. CDR3 in DNA: TGTGCCAGCAGTTACGCAACGAATTCACCCCTCCACTTT. Translated, it gives CASSYATNSPLHF.

This clonotype was counted only a few times. This chain connects TRBV6-4 to TRBJ2-2; 8 nucleotides line up with TRBD1. Germline assignment: CDR1 MRHNA and CDR2 SNTAGT. Trimming removed 0 bases from V and 3 bases from J; junction bases left unmatched: 6. The CDR3 length is 17 residues. CDR3 in DNA: TGTGCCAGCAGTGACTCGTATCAGGGGGCTGACACCGGGGAGCTGTTTTTT. Translating gives CASSDSYQGADTGELFF.

The chain couples TRBV13 to TRBJ1-1; a possible D gene is TRBD1 (6 bases). CDR1 is PRHDT and CDR2 is FYEKMQ in the germline V gene (reference sequence). The CDR3 consists of 14 residues. V lost 4 bases, J lost 5 bases, and 14 bases lay in between. The CDR3 sequence: CASSSTGRVTEAFF. For the CDR3, the DNA is TGTGCCAGCAGCTCCACAGGGAGGGTTACTGAAGCTTTCTTT.

In this sample, this clonotype turned up a few times. CDR3 DNA sequence: TGCAGTGCTAGAGATCCCGGGGCCAGGACAGAGACCCAGTACTTC. Translated: CSARDPGARTETQYF. V is TRBV20-1 and J is TRBJ2-5, with D possibly being TRBD1 or TRBD2 (5 bases each). V lost 0 bases, J lost 4 bases, and 15 bases lay in between. Germline values: CDR1 DFQATT, CDR2 SNEGSKA (reference sequence). The CDR3 is 15 residues long.

Only a few counts were recorded for this clonotype. The V call is TRBV6-5, the J call TRBJ1-2, with 11 bases lining up with TRBD1. Germline V gene lookup returns CDR1 MNHEY and CDR2 SVGAGI. The CDR3 extends over 14 amino acids. V gave up 4 bases and J gave up 7 bases; unmatched junction bases: 5. As DNA, the CDR3 is TGTGCCAGCAGTTCGACCGGACAGGGGGCTGGCTACACCTTC. It is translated as CASSSTGQGAGYTF.

The V call is TRBV5-1, the J call TRBJ1-1; 7 bases fit TRBD1. The J segment lost 5 bases and the V segment lost 3 bases, leaving 7 bases of the junction unmatched. The CDR3 is 14 amino acids. Germline CDR1 and CDR2: SGHRS and YFSETQ. CDR3 amino acids: CASSSRDSGTEAFF. CDR3 sequence (DNA): TGCGCCAGCAGCTCCCGGGACAGTGGTACTGAAGCTTTCTTT.

The rearrangement uses TRBV4-1 and TRBJ2-7; D is perhaps TRBD2 (5 bases). Germline assignment: CDR1 MGHRA and CDR2 YSYEKL. V was clipped by 0 bases and J by 0 bases, with 12 bases between them. The CDR3 has 16 residues. The CDR3 region has the DNA TGCGCCAGCAGCCAAGATCGGGCCGGAGGCTCCTACGAGCAGTACTTC. This translates into CASSQDRAGGSYEQYF.

The table lists this clonotype with a few counts. The chain carries TRBV5-1 and TRBJ2-1, with D maybe TRBD1 (6 bases). The germline V gene encodes CDR1 SGHRS and CDR2 YFSETQ. Trimming left V 4 bases short and J 4 bases short, with 9 bases between. The CDR3 spans 13 residues. The CDR3 nucleotides are TGCGCCAGCAGCCCAGGACAGTACAATGAGCAGTTCTTC. Translating it yields CASSPGQYNEQFF.

This clonotype was detected only a few times. The V call is TRBV24-1, the J call TRBJ2-5, with D possibly TRBD2 on 5 matching bases. This CDR3 is 14 amino acids long. V was pared by 4 bases and J by 5 bases, with 13 bases between. Germline V gene lookup returns CDR1 KGHDR and CDR2 SFDVKD. The CDR3 region is CATSDPYRGETQYF. As DNA, the CDR3 is TGTGCCACCAGTGACCCTTATCGAGGGGAGACCCAGTACTTC.

This clonotype was recorded a few times. The chain carries TRBV5-6 and TRBJ2-1; D is possibly TRBD1 or TRBD2 (5 bases each). This CDR3 spans 16 amino acids. Germline V gene sequence: CDR1 SGHDT, CDR2 YYEEEE. The germline V and J ends were trimmed by 4 bases and 3 bases, with 17 bases remaining between them. The CDR3 DNA sequence: TGTGCCAGCAGCCCGCCGGGGCTAGGGGACTACAATGAGCAGTTCTTC. This encodes CASSPPGLGDYNEQFF.

This clonotype was seen ten or more times. The rearrangement joins TRBV20-1 to TRBJ2-7; TRBD2 agrees at 11 bases. The junction had 2 bases not matched to a gene; V was cut back by 5 bases and J by 2 bases. Germline loops: CDR1 DFQATT, CDR2 SNEGSKA (reference sequence). CDR3 size: 13 residues. The CDR3 loop is CSALAGGTYEQYF. The CDR3 nucleotides read TGCAGTGCTCTAGCGGGGGGAACCTACGAGCAGTACTTC.

This clonotype was seen a handful of times. This CDR3 is CASSLSPTSDTQYF. The CDR3 DNA reads TGTGCCAGCAGTTTAAGCCCTACCTCAGATACGCAGTATTTT. The chain couples TRBV12-3 or TRBV12-4 to TRBJ2-3; D is unresolved. The CDR3 has 14 residues. V shed 2 bases and J shed 4 bases, with 10 bases lying between them.

The chain is built from TRBV6-5 and TRBJ1-3, with 9 positions matching TRBD1. Per the germline V gene, CDR1 is MNHEY and CDR2 is SVGAGI. J lost 3 bases, V lost 5 bases, and 5 bases had no gene match. The CDR3 spans 15 residues. The CDR3 here is CASSAQGAVGNTIYF. The DNA for the CDR3 is TGTGCCAGCAGTGCACAGGGGGCGGTTGGAAACACCATATATTTT.

This clonotype showed up just a few times. The chain combines TRBV7-2 with TRBJ1-3; D possibly corresponds to TRBD1 (6 bases). Germline CDR1 is SGHTA and CDR2 is FQGNSA. CDR3 length equals 13 residues. Trimming cost V 5 bases and J 5 bases, with 10 bases left between them. CDR3 sequence (DNA): TGTGCCAGCAGCAACGGACAGCGAAACACCATATATTTT. It is translated as CASSNGQRNTIYF.

The V and J genes are TRBV20-1 and TRBJ2-7; possibly TRBD1 for D (6 bases). The CDR3 length is 14 residues. Between the trimmed V and J ends, which lost 1 base and 3 bases, there was a span of 13 bases. Germline V gene data show CDR1 as DFQATT and CDR2 as SNEGSKA (reference sequence). CDR3 region: CSARGTAAGYEQYF. In DNA, the CDR3 is TGCAGTGCTAGAGGGACAGCTGCCGGCTACGAGCAGTACTTC.

V and J are TRBV3-1 and TRBJ1-1, with a possible D match to TRBD1 (5 bases). The V and J ends lost 5 bases and 7 bases respectively, with 14 bases between them. CDR1 LGHDT and CDR2 YNNKEL come from the germline V gene (reference sequence). This CDR3 is 13 amino acids long. CDR3 DNA: TGTGCCAGCAGCACACTCCGGGGACTTGAAGCTTTCTTT. Protein: CASSTLRGLEAFF.

This clonotype was seen a few times. The gene calls are TRBV9 and TRBJ2-1; D uncertain. Between the trimmed V and J ends, which lost 0 bases and 6 bases, there was a span of 10 bases. This CDR3 comprises 14 residues. CDR1 is SGDLS and CDR2 is YYNGEE in the germline V gene. The CDR3 loop reads CASSVEWRSNEQFF. CDR3 DNA sequence: TGTGCCAGCAGCGTAGAATGGAGAAGCAATGAGCAGTTCTTC.

The gene calls are TRBV6-5 and TRBJ2-1; 13 bases are a match to TRBD2. V lost 2 bases and J lost 7; bases outside the gene matches: 5. Looked up from germline, CDR1 is MNHEY and CDR2 is SVGAGI. The CDR3 extends over 16 amino acids. The CDR3 bases are TGTGCCAGCAGTTACCTGGGACTAGCGGGATGGAATGAGCAGTTCTTC. This translates into CASSYLGLAGWNEQFF.

This clonotype was seen a handful of times. This sequence joins TRBV29-1 and TRBJ2-5; 8 nucleotides align to TRBD2. CDR3 length: 16 amino acids. Germline CDR1 is SQVTM and CDR2 is ANQGSEA. V lost 0 bases, J lost 1 base, and 7 bases stayed unmatched. The CDR3 region has the DNA TGCAGCGTTGAAGATGGTATCGGGGGGGTCCAAGAGACCCAGTACTTC. This gives the protein CSVEDGIGGVQETQYF. Variable domain in full (rest from reference TRBV29-1 and TRBJ2-5): SAVISQKPSRDICQRGTSLTIQCQVDSQVTMMFWYRQQPGQSLTLIATANQGSEATYESGFVIDKFPISRPNLTFSTLTVSNMSPEDSSIYLCSVEDGIGGVQETQYFGPGTRLLVL.

This clonotype was found a few times. The chain recombines TRBV5-1 with TRBJ2-7; a possible D gene is TRBD1 (6 bases). V gave up 3 bases and J gave up 4 bases, with 17 bases separating them. In germline, CDR1 is SGHRS, CDR2 YFSETQ. CDR3 length: 15 amino acids. As DNA, the CDR3 is TGCGCCAGCAGCTGGGACCGGGACATCCCTTACGAGCAGTACTTC. Its protein product is CASSWDRDIPYEQYF.

This chain connects TRBV18 to TRBJ2-4; D might be TRBD1 (5 bases). V was cut by 2 bases and J by 1 base, with 9 bases left in between. The CDR3 length is 15 residues. CDR1 is KGHSH and CDR2 is LQKENI in the germline V gene. The CDR3 sequence: CASSPVSGAKNIQYF. The CDR3 DNA follows: TGTGCCAGCTCACCAGTCTCAGGGGCCAAAAACATTCAGTACTTC.

This clonotype was observed a few times. The V and J genes are TRBV12-3 or TRBV12-4 and TRBJ2-6; 9 bases are a match to TRBD2. After removal of 4 bases from V and 0 bases from J, the junction contained 13 bases not matched to a gene. The CDR3 covers 20 residues. CDR3 nucleotide sequence: TGTGCCAGCAGTTCCTCCCCCCTCGCGGGGGGGCACTCTGGGGCCAACGTCCTGACTTTC. Protein sequence: CASSSSPLAGGHSGANVLTF.

This clonotype was detected a few times. The gene calls are TRBV7-9 and TRBJ2-7; no firm D call. V lost 2 bases to trimming and J lost 3 bases, with 8 bases between them. The CDR3 extends over 13 amino acids. Germline loops: CDR1 SEHNR, CDR2 FQNEAQ (reference sequence). CDR3 protein: CASSLSVRYEQYF. DNA for the CDR3: TGTGCCAGCAGCTTATCTGTCCGCTACGAGCAGTACTTC.

This clonotype occurred many times. The CDR3 loop is CASRAGTSGSGEQYF. The CDR3 coding sequence is TGTGCCAGCAGGGCCGGGACTAGCGGCTCGGGCGAGCAGTACTTC. The chain couples TRBV11-2 to TRBJ2-7; 11 bases line up with TRBD2. The CDR3 is made up of 15 amino acids. With V trimmed by 6 bases and J by 6 bases, 10 bases remained unmatched. Germline-derived CDR1 and CDR2 are SGHAT and FQNNGV. The full variable domain, its missing parts supplied by reference TRBV11-2 and TRBJ2-7, is EAGVAQSPRYKIIEKRQSVAFWCNPISGHATLYWYQQILGQGPKLLIQFQNNGVVDDSQLPKDRFSAERLKGVDSTLKIQPAKLEDSAVYLCASRAGTSGSGEQYFGPGTRLTVT.